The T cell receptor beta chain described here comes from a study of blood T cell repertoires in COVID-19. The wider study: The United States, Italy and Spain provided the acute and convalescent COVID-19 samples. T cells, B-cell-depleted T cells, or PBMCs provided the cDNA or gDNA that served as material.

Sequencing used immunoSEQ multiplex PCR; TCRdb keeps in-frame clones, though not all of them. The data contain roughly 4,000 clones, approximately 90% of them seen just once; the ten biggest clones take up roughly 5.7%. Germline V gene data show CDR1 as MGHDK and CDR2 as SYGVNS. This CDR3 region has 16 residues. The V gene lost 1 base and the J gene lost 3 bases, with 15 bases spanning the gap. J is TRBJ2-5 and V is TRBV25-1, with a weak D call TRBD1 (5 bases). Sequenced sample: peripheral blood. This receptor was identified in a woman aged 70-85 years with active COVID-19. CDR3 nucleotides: TGTGCCAGCAGTGAATTACAGGAAGAGAATGAAGAGACCCAGTACTTC. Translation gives CASSELQEENEETQYF.